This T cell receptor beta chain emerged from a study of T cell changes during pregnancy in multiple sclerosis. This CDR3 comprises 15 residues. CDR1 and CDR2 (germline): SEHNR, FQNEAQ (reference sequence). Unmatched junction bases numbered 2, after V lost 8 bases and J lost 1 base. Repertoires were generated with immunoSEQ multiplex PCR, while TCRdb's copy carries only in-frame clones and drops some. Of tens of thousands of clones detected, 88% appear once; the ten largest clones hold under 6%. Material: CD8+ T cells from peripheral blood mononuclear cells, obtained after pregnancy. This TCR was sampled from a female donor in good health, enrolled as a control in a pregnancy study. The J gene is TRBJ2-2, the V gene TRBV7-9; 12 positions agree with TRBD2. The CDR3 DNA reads TGTGCCAGCGAACTAGCGGGGGGGAACACCGGGGAGCTGTTTTTT. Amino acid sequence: CASELAGGNTGELFF.